These 20 T cell receptor beta chains originate from one sample sequenced in a study of post-analysis software for immune sequencing data. General study points: Patients had higher frequencies than controls of roughly 5 TRBV segments, including TRBV5-6, TRBV5-1 and TRBV20-1.

These TCRs' antigens remain unknown. Unique molecular identifiers were present in the TCR beta cDNA libraries. TCRdb re-analysed the PCR reads in MiXCR, keeping a single row per CDR3 protein. The sample lists about 500,000 distinct CDR3 sequences, 40% to 55% occurring once. Sequencing input: blood. Source of these receptors: a girl between 5 and 17 years old with multiple sclerosis.

This clonotype was counted only a few times. The rearrangement joins TRBV11-1 to TRBJ2-3; D is undetermined. The V gene's germline CDR1 is SGHAT and CDR2 FQDESV (reference sequence). V dropped 2 bases and J dropped 0 bases, with 15 bases sitting between them. The CDR3 extends over 17 amino acids. CDR3 in DNA: TGTGCCAGCAGCTTATACTCTCTGGGCGCTAGCACAGATACGCAGTATTTT. This gives the protein CASSLYSLGASTDTQYF.

V and J are TRBV5-5 and TRBJ1-1; D is undetermined. Germline-derived CDR1 and CDR2 are SGHKS and YYEKEE (reference sequence). V lost 0 bases to trimming and J lost 0 bases, with 6 bases between them. CDR3 size: 14 residues. The CDR3 bases are TGTGCCAGCAGCTTGGAGGCGGTGAACACTGAAGCTTTCTTT. This sequence encodes CASSLEAVNTEAFF.

V gene TRBV25-1 combines with J gene TRBJ2-7; unclear D gene. CDR1 is MGHDK, CDR2 SYGVNS, per germline. The CDR3 loop spans 14 amino acids. The V end was cut by 1 base, the J end by 2 bases, with 9 bases between. The CDR3 region has the DNA TGTGCCAGCAGTGAATTCTCTCTACCCTACGAGCAGTACTTC. Amino acids: CASSEFSLPYEQYF.

V is TRBV7-9 and J is TRBJ2-7; D not resolved. CDR3 length: 14 amino acids. Trimming took 5 bases from V and 2 from J, leaving 13 bases between them. CDR1 and CDR2 from the germline V gene are SEHNR and FQNEAQ (reference sequence). CDR3 nucleotides: TGTGCCAGCAGCACCGACCCCGTCCCCTACGAGCAGTACTTC. This translates into CASSTDPVPYEQYF.

This sequence joins TRBV15 and TRBJ2-5; maybe TRBD2 (6 bases). There are 17 residues in the CDR3. Germline assignment: CDR1 LNHNV and CDR2 YYDKDF (reference sequence). V lost 3 bases to trimming and J lost 1 base, with 18 bases between them. DNA for the CDR3: TGTGCCACCAGCAGGAGGTTCTCCGGGAGCCTCCAAGAGACCCAGTACTTC. It is translated as CATSRRFSGSLQETQYF.

In this sample, this clonotype turned up a few times. This rearrangement joins TRBV5-1 to TRBJ2-7, with D tentatively TRBD1 (6 bases). V lost 5 bases to trimming and J lost 4 bases, with 16 bases between them. CDR3 length: 14 residues. CDR1 is SGHRS, CDR2 YFSETQ, per germline. The CDR3 sequence: CASSLGTTIYEQYF. In DNA form, the CDR3 reads TGCGCCAGCAGTTTAGGGACAACAATATACGAGCAGTACTTC. The whole variable domain, filled in from reference TRBV5-1 and TRBJ2-7, reads KAGVTQTPRYLIKTRGQQVTLSCSPISGHRSVSWYQQTPGQGLQFLFEYFSETQRNKGNFPGRFSGRQFSNSRSEMNVSTLELGDSALYLCASSLGTTIYEQYFGPGTRLTVT.

The chain couples TRBV10-2 to TRBJ2-7, with D hard to call. Germline V lookup: CDR1 WSHSY, CDR2 SAAADI. Trimming took 4 bases from V and 0 from J, leaving 10 bases between them. There are 14 residues in the CDR3. The CDR3 spells CASSGSRPSYEQYF. The CDR3 bases are TGCGCCAGCAGTGGTAGCCGTCCCTCCTACGAGCAGTACTTC.

This clonotype turned up a few times. The chain uses TRBV29-1 and TRBJ2-7; 11 bases line up with TRBD2. CDR1 is SQVTM and CDR2 is ANQGSEA in the germline V gene. V gave up 7 bases and J gave up 4 bases; unmatched junction bases: 6. The CDR3 covers 13 residues. As DNA, the CDR3 is TGCAGCGCGGGGACTAGCGGTTTTTACGAGCAGTACTTC. Translating it yields CSAGTSGFYEQYF.

This sequence joins TRBV29-1 and TRBJ2-1, with TRBD1 identical over 9 bases. V lost 8 bases to trimming and J lost 4 bases; unmatched junction nucleotides: 12. Per germline, CDR1 SQVTM and CDR2 ANQGSEA. This CDR3 is built from 15 residues. DNA of the CDR3: TGCAGCACAGCCGGCGAGACAGGGGGTTACAATGAGCAGTTCTTC. This sequence encodes CSTAGETGGYNEQFF.

The CDR3 protein is CASSLGGGDEQFF. CDR3 coding DNA: TGTGCCAGCAGCTTGGGCGGGGGCGATGAGCAGTTCTTC. This chain joins TRBV5-5 and TRBJ2-1; D may be TRBD2 (7 bases). V was clipped by 0 bases and J by 8 bases, with 9 bases between them. The CDR3 runs 13 residues. Germline lookup yields CDR1 SGHKS and CDR2 YYEKEE (reference sequence).

V is TRBV20-1 and J is TRBJ1-5, with no clear D. There are 13 residues in the CDR3. V lost 6 bases and J lost 2, with 11 bases in between. CDR1 is DFQATT, CDR2 SNEGSKA, per germline (reference sequence). In DNA, the CDR3 is TGCAGTGCCTCGCCGGTGGGCAATCAGCCCCAGCATTTT. It encodes CSASPVGNQPQHF.

This clonotype was counted a single time. The chain is built from TRBV27 and TRBJ2-1; D possibly corresponds to TRBD1 (5 bases). Germline V CDR1 and CDR2: MNHEY, SMNVEV (reference sequence). The V gene lost 5 bases and the J gene lost 5 bases, with 16 bases spanning the gap. This CDR3 has 15 residues. In DNA form, the CDR3 reads TGTGCCAGCAGTAAATCTGGGGCCAAAAACAATGAGCAGTTCTTC. Protein: CASSKSGAKNNEQFF.

V and J are TRBV28 and TRBJ1-2; 8 nucleotides align to TRBD1. The CDR3 consists of 19 residues. The ends lost 5 bases at V and 0 bases at J; junction bases unmatched: 17. Per the germline V gene, CDR1 is MDHEN and CDR2 is SYDVKM. The CDR3, as DNA: TGTGCCAGCAGTACCAAAATCTCAAGGGACAGGCTTTCTAACTATGGCTACACCTTC. The encoded protein is CASSTKISRDRLSNYGYTF.

To note about this clonotype: No DNA is shown, since the ends of the CDR3 on it are uncertain; the CDR3 is the one TCRdb lists. The rearrangement links TRBV7-2 to TRBJ2-3; the tabulated D call, TRBD1, remains unverified against the DNA. Germline CDR1 reads SGHTA; CDR2 reads FQGNSA. The CDR3 comprises 14 residues, both ends counted. CDR3 loop: CAIRARGRYDTQYF.

The chain employs TRBV6-6 and TRBJ2-2, with D possibly being TRBD2 (5 bases). CDR3 length equals 15 residues. V was shortened by 0 bases and J by 4 bases, with 9 bases between the two germline ends. Germline lookup yields CDR1 MNHNY and CDR2 SVGAGI (reference sequence). The CDR3 here is CASSYSGSSTGELFF. CDR3 nucleotides: TGTGCCAGCAGTTACTCTGGGAGCTCCACCGGGGAGCTGTTTTTT.

The chain combines TRBV28 with TRBJ2-7; D uncertain. Germline loops: CDR1 MDHEN, CDR2 SYDVKM. This CDR3 has 10 amino acids. Trimming removed 10 bases from V and 5 bases from J, with 9 bases in between. The chain's CDR3 is CATFPHEQYF. Written as DNA, the CDR3 is TGTGCCACCTTCCCCCACGAGCAGTACTTC.

Only a few counts were recorded for this clonotype. The genes are TRBV29-1 and TRBJ2-1; 10 nucleotides align to TRBD1. Unmatched junction bases numbered 8, after V lost 6 bases and J lost 6 bases. Per the germline V gene, CDR1 is SQVTM and CDR2 is ANQGSEA. The CDR3 is made up of 14 amino acids. As DNA, the CDR3 is TGCAGCGTGACGACAGGGGGCTGGAGCAATGAGCAGTTCTTC. It encodes CSVTTGGWSNEQFF.

The V and J genes are TRBV20-1 and TRBJ2-5; 9 nucleotides match TRBD2. V trimming: 7 bases; J trimming: 4 bases; junction bases outside the gene matches: 7. Germline-derived CDR1 and CDR2 are DFQATT and SNEGSKA (reference sequence). The CDR3 extends over 13 amino acids. The CDR3 region has the DNA TGCAGTGGGGAGCGGGGGGTGAGAGAGACCCAGTACTTC. Translating it yields CSGERGVRETQYF.

This chain connects TRBV5-6 to TRBJ2-7; no definite D call. This CDR3 contains 13 residues. CDR1 and CDR2 (germline): SGHDT, YYEEEE. Trimming removed 0 bases at V and 3 bases at J, with 7 bases between. Here the CDR3 reads CASSLAANYEQYF. Written as DNA, the CDR3 is TGTGCCAGCAGCTTGGCCGCTAACTACGAGCAGTACTTC.

This clonotype appeared many times. The rearrangement uses TRBV5-1 and TRBJ2-3, with D maybe TRBD1 (6 bases). The CDR3 covers 15 residues. Germline V gene sequence: CDR1 SGHRS, CDR2 YFSETQ. V was shortened by 2 bases and J by 1 base, with 11 bases between the two germline ends. CDR3 sequence reads: CASSFTGSGTDTQYF. The DNA of the CDR3 is TGCGCCAGCAGCTTCACAGGGTCGGGCACAGATACGCAGTATTTT. Full variable domain (outside the CDR3, taken from reference TRBV5-1 and TRBJ2-3): KAGVTQTPRYLIKTRGQQVTLSCSPISGHRSVSWYQQTPGQGLQFLFEYFSETQRNKGNFPGRFSGRQFSNSRSEMNVSTLELGDSALYLCASSFTGSGTDTQYFGPGTRLTVL.